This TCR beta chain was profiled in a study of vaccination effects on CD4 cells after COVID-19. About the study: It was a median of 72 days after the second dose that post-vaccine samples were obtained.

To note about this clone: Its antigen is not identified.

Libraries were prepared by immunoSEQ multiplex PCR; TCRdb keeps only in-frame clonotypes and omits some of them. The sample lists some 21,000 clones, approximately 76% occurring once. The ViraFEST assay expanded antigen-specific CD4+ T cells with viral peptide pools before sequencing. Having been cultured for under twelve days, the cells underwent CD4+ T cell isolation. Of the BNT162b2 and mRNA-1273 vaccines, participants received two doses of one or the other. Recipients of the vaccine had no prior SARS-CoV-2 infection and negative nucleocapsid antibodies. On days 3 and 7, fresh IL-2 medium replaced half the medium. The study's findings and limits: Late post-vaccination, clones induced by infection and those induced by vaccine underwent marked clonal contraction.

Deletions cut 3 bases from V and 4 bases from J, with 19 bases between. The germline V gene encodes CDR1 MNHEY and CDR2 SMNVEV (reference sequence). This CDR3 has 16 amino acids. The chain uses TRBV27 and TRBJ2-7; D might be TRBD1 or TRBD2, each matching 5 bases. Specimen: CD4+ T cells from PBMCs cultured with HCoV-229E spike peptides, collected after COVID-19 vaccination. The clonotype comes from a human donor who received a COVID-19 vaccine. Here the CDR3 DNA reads TGTGCCAGCAGTTTCACGGGGCAGCAATTGGGATACGAGCAGTACTTC. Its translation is CASSFTGQQLGYEQYF.